These 18 T cell receptor beta chains originate from one sample sequenced in a study of blood T cell repertoires in COVID-19. Profiled with immunoSEQ multiplex PCR; TCRdb holds only in-frame clones, not every one. This table holds some 70,000 clones, more than 65% found once. The sample consisted of peripheral blood. Receptors originate from a woman aged 60-75 years with acute or convalescent COVID-19.

This chain uses TRBV6-5 with TRBJ2-7; 7 bases align to TRBD1. In germline, CDR1 is MNHEY, CDR2 SVGAGI. J was trimmed by 4 bases and V by 8 bases; bases with no gene match: 5. This CDR3 has 12 amino acids. The CDR3: CASGEQGYEQYF. In nucleotides, the CDR3 is TGTGCCAGCGGAGAACAGGGGTACGAGCAGTACTTC.

The chain recombines TRBV7-6 with TRBJ2-7; 7 bases are a match to TRBD1. After removal of 5 bases from V and 2 bases from J, the junction contained 15 bases not matched to a gene. CDR3 size: 17 residues. Germline V gene data show CDR1 as SGHVS and CDR2 as FNYEAQ. The CDR3 is CASSTPRNRTGTYEQYF. The DNA of the CDR3 is TGTGCCAGCAGCACGCCCCGAAACCGGACAGGCACCTACGAGCAGTACTTC.

CDR3 coding DNA: TGTGCCAGCAGCACGAACAGACAAACCTCTGGAAACACCATATATTTT. This translates into CASSTNRQTSGNTIYF. The V call is TRBV3-1 (or the pseudogene TRBV3-2), the J call TRBJ1-3; unclear D gene. The V and J ends lost 5 bases and 0 bases respectively, with 14 bases between them. Per germline, CDR1 LGHDT and CDR2 YNNKEL (reference sequence). The CDR3 runs to 16 residues.

This clone was counted between two and nine times. The genes are TRBV5-4 and TRBJ2-2; a possible D gene is TRBD1 (5 bases). V lost 4 bases and J lost 6, with 13 bases in between. The length of the CDR3 is 14 residues. Germline CDR1 SGHNT, CDR2 YYREEE (reference sequence). In DNA form, the CDR3 reads TGTGCCAGCAGCGCCCAGGGTGGGGCCGGGGAGCTGTTTTTT. Translation: CASSAQGGAGELFF.

The chain links TRBV2 to TRBJ1-1; D possibly corresponds to TRBD1 (5 bases). The CDR3 is 13 residues long. Germline V gives CDR1 SNHLY, CDR2 FYNNEI. Trimming cost V 8 bases and J 1 base, with 11 bases left between them. The DNA for the CDR3 is TGTGCCAGCGGGGCGACGGCGAACACTGAAGCTTTCTTT. This encodes CASGATANTEAFF. The variable domain in full, with the rest retrieved from reference TRBV2 and TRBJ1-1, is EPEVTQTPSHQVTQMGQEVILRCVPISNHLYFYWYRQILGQKVEFLVSFYNNEISEKSEIFDDQFSVERPDGSNFTLKIRSTKLEDSAMYFCASGATANTEAFFGQGTRLTVV.

The chain employs TRBV9 and TRBJ2-2, with 9 bases aligning to TRBD2. V shed 9 bases and J 6 bases; nucleotides not matched to a gene: 6. CDR1 and CDR2 from the germline V gene are SGDLS and YYNGEE. This CDR3 contains 13 residues. The CDR3 region has the DNA TGTGCCAACCGGACTAGCGTCCCCGGGGAGCTGTTTTTT. Its translation: CANRTSVPGELFF.

Concerning this clone: Compared with germline, one end of the junction differs, possibly owing to a read error. The genes are TRBV18 and TRBJ2-3; 10 bases match TRBD1. Germline CDR1 reads KGHSH; CDR2 reads LQKENI. CDR3 length: 19 amino acids. CDR3 in amino acids: CASSPLGKTGGTSTDTQYF. In DNA form, the CDR3 reads TGTGCCAGCTCCCCACTCGGTAAGACAGGGGGCACTAGCACAGATACGCAGTATTTT.

The chain links TRBV12-3 or TRBV12-4 to TRBJ2-2; 8 bases line up with TRBD1. Losses at the gene ends were 6 bases for V and 6 bases for J; bases not matched to a gene: 3. The CDR3 consists of 13 residues. CDR3 amino acids: CASRGTGPGELFF. CDR3 sequence (DNA): TGTGCCAGCAGGGGGACAGGACCCGGGGAGCTGTTTTTT.

The chain recombines TRBV5-1 with TRBJ2-1; the D gene is possibly TRBD2 (6 bases). V was clipped by 3 bases and J by 3 bases, with 10 bases between them. Germline loops: CDR1 SGHRS, CDR2 YFSETQ. CDR3 length equals 14 residues. The CDR3 DNA reads TGCGCCAGCAGCTCGGGGGTAGGCTACAATGAGCAGTTCTTC. Its protein product is CASSSGVGYNEQFF.

This clone occurred a few times. V is TRBV9 and J is TRBJ1-6; D gene ambiguous. The V gene's germline CDR1 is SGDLS and CDR2 YYNGEE. There are 14 residues in the CDR3. The ends were cut back, 5 bases at V and 4 bases at J, with 10 bases in the middle. DNA for the CDR3: TGTGCCAGCAGTAGCCTCCCTTATAATTCACCCCTCCACTTT. Translated: CASSSLPYNSPLHF.

The rearrangement links TRBV1 to TRBJ1-6; TRBD1 is taken as the D call from the table, unchecked against the DNA. TRBV1 is a recognized pseudogene. There are 13 residues in the CDR3. In DNA form, the CDR3 reads TGCACCAGCAGCAGGGGGCCCAATTCACCCCTCCACTTT. Translating it yields CTSSRGPNSPLHF.

This chain connects TRBV6-6 to TRBJ1-1; weak D call: TRBD1 (5 bases). The length of the CDR3 is 13 residues. Germline V lookup: CDR1 MNHNY, CDR2 SVGAGI (reference sequence). V gave up 8 bases and J gave up 0 bases, with 10 bases separating them. CDR3: CASGGNLNTEAFF. In nucleotides, the CDR3 is TGTGCCAGCGGGGGGAACCTGAACACTGAAGCTTTCTTT.

The chain couples TRBV3-1 (or the pseudogene TRBV3-2) to TRBJ1-3; no definite D call. With 0 bases removed from V and 2 bases from J, the gap between germline ends came to 2 bases. The V gene's germline CDR1 is LGHDT and CDR2 YNNKEL (reference sequence). This CDR3 contains 13 residues. CDR3 region: CASSQDTGNTIYF. As DNA, the CDR3 is TGTGCCAGCAGCCAAGATACTGGAAACACCATATATTTT.

V is TRBV7-9 and J is TRBJ1-1, with D maybe TRBD1 (6 bases). V was pared by 2 bases and J by 5 bases, with 12 bases between. The CDR3 length is 14 residues. The germline gives CDR1 SEHNR, CDR2 FQNEAQ (reference sequence). This CDR3 is CASSLLQGNTEAFF. The CDR3 DNA sequence: TGTGCCAGCAGCTTACTACAGGGCAATACTGAAGCTTTCTTT.

The V gene is TRBV5-1, the J gene TRBJ1-1; D perhaps matches TRBD1 (5 bases). V dropped 0 bases and J dropped 6 bases, with 9 bases sitting between them. CDR1 and CDR2 (germline): SGHRS, YFSETQ. The CDR3 totals 13 residues. DNA of the CDR3: TGCGCCAGCAGCTTGGAGGGGTTGGCTGAAGCTTTCTTT. Protein sequence: CASSLEGLAEAFF.

In its sample, this clone was seen once. The chain uses TRBV13 and TRBJ2-3, with TRBD2 matching 12 bases. The CDR3 has 17 amino acids. Trimming cost V 2 bases and J 0 bases; bases outside gene matches: 3. Germline lookup yields CDR1 PRHDT and CDR2 FYEKMQ (reference sequence). As DNA, the CDR3 is TGTGCCAGCAGCTTAAGACTAGCGGGGGTGAGCACAGATACGCAGTATTTT. This gives the protein CASSLRLAGVSTDTQYF. Full variable domain (rest looked up from reference TRBV13 and TRBJ2-3): AAGVIQSPRHLIKEKRETATLKCYPIPRHDTVYWYQQGPGQDPQFLISFYEKMQSDKGSIPDRFSAQQFSDYHSELNMSSLELGDSALYFCASSLRLAGVSTDTQYFGPGTRLTVL.

J is TRBJ1-2 and V is TRBV25-1; 9 bases are a match to TRBD1. The J segment lost 5 bases and the V segment lost 2 bases, leaving 9 bases of the junction unmatched. Per the germline V gene, CDR1 is MGHDK and CDR2 is SYGVNS. The CDR3 runs 16 residues. This CDR3 reads CASSEGGQGGSYGYTF. The CDR3 coding sequence is TGTGCCAGCAGTGAAGGGGGACAGGGTGGGTCTTATGGCTACACCTTC.

This clone was recorded at least ten times. The chain couples TRBV4-1 to TRBJ1-2; a weak D match, TRBD1 (5 bases). Germline V CDR1 and CDR2: MGHRA, YSYEKL. This CDR3 has 14 residues. V lost 1 base to trimming and J lost 6 bases, with 12 bases between them. CDR3 sequence reads: CASSQVFGGDGYTF. The CDR3 coding sequence is TGCGCCAGCAGCCAAGTGTTTGGGGGGGATGGCTACACCTTC.